These T cell receptor beta chains were read from a single sample in a study of cytomegalovirus exposure and HLA in healthy donors. Sequencing used immunoSEQ multiplex PCR; TCRdb keeps in-frame clones, though not all of them. The table records about 89,000 clones, under 85% of them present only once. The source material was PBMCs. The receptors were gathered from a man younger than 45 in good health and CMV-seronegative. Both conserved end residues are part of each CDR3. Only some rows state a clone size, as once, few, many or a class for expanded clones.

J gene: -
V gene: TRBV6-6
clone size: -
CDR3 protein: CASRLQEGLGYEQYF

J gene: TRBJ1-1
V gene: TRBV11-1
clone size: -
CDR3 protein: CASSYLRGENTEAFF

J gene: TRBJ2-7
V gene: TRBV11-2
clone size: -
CDR3 protein: CASSLTGGASDEQYF

J gene: TRBJ1-2
V gene: TRBV29-1
clone size: -
CDR3 protein: CSVHRREGYTF

J gene: TRBJ2-3
V gene: TRBV7-6
clone size: once
CDR3 protein: CASSGPGLAGLTDTQYF

J gene: TRBJ2-7
V gene: TRBV29-1
clone size: -
CDR3 protein: CSVADGGREQYF

J gene: TRBJ2-3
V gene: TRBV19
clone size: -
CDR3 protein: CASSPGQGTTDTQYF

J gene: TRBJ2-6
V gene: TRBV27
clone size: few
CDR3 protein: CASSLRLWQGISSGANVLTF

J gene: TRBJ1-5
V gene: TRBV9
clone size: -
CDR3 protein: CASSLQGQDGPQHF

J gene: TRBJ2-7
V gene: TRBV7-9
clone size: -
CDR3 protein: CASSLVPVDYEQYF

J gene: TRBJ2-6
V gene: TRBV7-6
clone size: -
CDR3 protein: CASSTLGVSGANVLTF

J gene: TRBJ1-1
V gene: TRBV5-1
clone size: once
CDR3 protein: CASSLGDRVGSVTFF

J gene: TRBJ1-1
V gene: TRBV27
clone size: -
CDR3 protein: CASSPNGFALNTEAFF

J gene: TRBJ1-1
V gene: TRBV11-3
clone size: -
CDR3 protein: CASSLGGTAAEAFF

J gene: -
V gene: TRBV5-1
clone size: -
CDR3 protein: CASSLGPSGGIGVEQYF

J gene: TRBJ2-7
V gene: TRBV7-9
clone size: -
CDR3 protein: CASSSYYEQYF

J gene: TRBJ2-5
V gene: TRBV18
clone size: once
CDR3 protein: CASSPWRGGEETQYF

J gene: TRBJ2-3
V gene: TRBV19
clone size: -
CDR3 protein: CASSPISTDTQYF

J gene: TRBJ2-1
V gene: TRBV7-9
clone size: -
CDR3 protein: CASSSSRLQAYNEQFF

J gene: TRBJ1-1
V gene: TRBV6-1
clone size: -
CDR3 protein: CASSESGGNTEAFF

J gene: TRBJ1-1
V gene: TRBV29-1
clone size: -
CDR3 protein: CSVDGEGLTEAFF

J gene: TRBJ1-1
V gene: TRBV5-1
clone size: -
CDR3 protein: CASKQGARAEAFF

J gene: TRBJ1-2
V gene: TRBV27
clone size: -
CDR3 protein: CASGRTDDYGYTF

J gene: TRBJ2-5
V gene: TRBV9
clone size: -
CDR3 protein: CASSVDSQETQYF

J gene: TRBJ1-5
V gene: TRBV7-8
clone size: -
CDR3 protein: CASSLEQNQPQHF

J gene: TRBJ2-3
V gene: TRBV27
clone size: -
CDR3 protein: CASSFPPGSTDTQYF

J gene: TRBJ1-4
V gene: TRBV9
clone size: -
CDR3 protein: CASSGAGTGNEKLFF

J gene: TRBJ2-3
V gene: TRBV13
clone size: -
CDR3 protein: CASSGPGLAGITHTDTQYF

J gene: TRBJ1-6
V gene: TRBV11-3
clone size: -
CDR3 protein: CASSLETGLNSPLHF

J gene: TRBJ2-3
V gene: TRBV5-4
clone size: -
CDR3 protein: CASSSQGDGTQYF

J gene: TRBJ2-1
V gene: TRBV7-2
clone size: -
CDR3 protein: CASSLGGVSYNEQFF

J gene: TRBJ2-1
V gene: TRBV5-1
clone size: -
CDR3 protein: CASSFEGDIYNEQFF

J gene: TRBJ2-7
V gene: TRBV28
clone size: few
CDR3 protein: CANQRGGGRYEQYF

J gene: TRBJ1-5
V gene: TRBV2
clone size: once
CDR3 protein: CASSAGQGGNQPQHF

J gene: TRBJ2-2
V gene: TRBV11-2
clone size: -
CDR3 protein: CASSLNQGGTGELFF

J gene: TRBJ2-7
V gene: TRBV19
clone size: -
CDR3 protein: CASSPTADRGYEQYF

J gene: TRBJ2-5
V gene: TRBV6-5
clone size: -
CDR3 protein: CASSYGRQGQETQYF

J gene: TRBJ1-5
V gene: TRBV19
clone size: -
CDR3 protein: CASSSTGGNQPQHF

J gene: TRBJ1-6
V gene: TRBV9
clone size: -
CDR3 protein: CASSVEAGGNSPLHF

J gene: TRBJ1-3
V gene: TRBV6-5
clone size: -
CDR3 protein: CASSTTTGGYTIYF

J gene: TRBJ1-2
V gene: TRBV27
clone size: -
CDR3 protein: CASSLESGQTYGYTF

J gene: TRBJ2-3
V gene: TRBV2
clone size: -
CDR3 protein: CASGVSTDTQYF

J gene: TRBJ2-2
V gene: TRBV7-9
clone size: -
CDR3 protein: CASSNGQGNGELFF

J gene: TRBJ1-1
V gene: TRBV27
clone size: -
CDR3 protein: CASSYLTGGRTEAFF

J gene: TRBJ1-4
V gene: TRBV27
clone size: few
CDR3 protein: CASSWSGLTNEKLFF

J gene: TRBJ1-6
V gene: TRBV27
clone size: -
CDR3 protein: CASSSRTIPGSPLHF

J gene: TRBJ1-4
V gene: TRBV15
clone size: -
CDR3 protein: CATSSVRTGNEKLFF

J gene: TRBJ2-1
V gene: TRBV5-1
clone size: -
CDR3 protein: CASSLAQGGVHEQFF

J gene: TRBJ2-7
V gene: TRBV9
clone size: -
CDR3 protein: CASSISAAPDGEQYF

J gene: TRBJ2-2
V gene: TRBV6-8
clone size: -
CDR3 protein: CASRRTGPSNTGELFF

J gene: TRBJ1-6
V gene: TRBV7-2
clone size: few
CDR3 protein: CASSPWENNSPLHF

J gene: TRBJ1-5
V gene: TRBV19
clone size: -
CDR3 protein: CATDPGYSNQPQHF

J gene: TRBJ2-2
V gene: TRBV25-1
clone size: -
CDR3 protein: CASSEWEGSGELFF

J gene: TRBJ1-1
V gene: TRBV18
clone size: -
CDR3 protein: CASSMAGTGTHTEAFF